The subject of this entry is one TCR beta chain. Its binding antigen is unknown. Per-base qualities were not stored, and no clone one base away is much larger. Using the deep immunoSEQ assay, multiplex PCR amplified TCR CDR3 regions from genomic DNA. Extracted genomic DNA from each cell subset was distributed evenly across all wells of several immunoSEQ 96-well plates, and each plate was treated as a replicate. For sorted subsets, about 210 ng of genomic DNA, equivalent to 25,000 to 35,000 T cell genomes, went into each replicate PCR. Purified libraries were quantified with a Qubit 3.0 fluorometer, sized on a Bioanalyzer 2100, and re-quantified with the KAPA Library Quantification kit. Each immunoSEQ 96-well plate was sequenced on its own single-read 150-cycle Illumina NextSeq 550 flow cell. On the authors' methods: Because the immunoSEQ output held only junctional sequences and lacked quality scores, the filtering could not match the filtering applied to full-length reads. Sequences were annotated with PyIR, a Python wrapper for IgBLAST v1.9, and V/J genes and CDR3 were assigned using IMGT germline references. Reads were removed for weak V/J assignments (E-value above 1e-6), missing CDR3, stop codons, out-of-frame junctions, or ambiguous translated residues. V3J clonotypes were defined as sequences sharing an identical inferred V gene, J gene, and CDR3 amino acid sequence. To compute the percentage overlap between repertoires, the number of shared unique clonotypes was divided by the size of the smaller repertoire. Richness of each repertoire was evaluated using RTK rarefaction, the Chao1 estimator, and Recon v2.1 estimates of unobserved clonotypes. For all TCRbeta clonotypes obtained by the gDNA method from a handful of donors, generation probabilities were computed with OLGA. Not all clones reach the TCRdb copy of this immuneACCESS table, which keeps in-frame sequences only. Checked studies attribute under half of the gap to unresolved V genes and leave the rest unexplained. V and J calls and clone size are those listed in that table; D and trimming were worked out from the DNA. In this sample the table shows more than 1,200,000 clones, approximately 98.5% of which occur a single time. The top ten clonotypes cover 0.36% of the sample.

These data belong to a study of shared clonotypes between healthy human individuals (dated by TCRdb to the early 2020s). For the study in its entirety: The cohort comprised two women and three men aged 18 to 49 years. For each donor, three plates each were used for CD4 naive and CD4 memory, two plates were used for CD8 naive, and one plate was used for CD8 memory. Blood TCR repertoires of about 5 healthy adults were deeply sequenced to estimate repertoire size and the extent of clonotype sharing between individuals. Different laboratories and diverse techniques were used to prepare libraries and sequence TCR repertoires, to increase sequencing depth and limit assay-specific biases. Between about 0.9 and 9 billion PBMCs per donor were obtained by leukapheresis.

The germline V gene (reference sequence) gives CDR1 as SEHNR and CDR2 as FQNEAQ. Cut back by 2 bases and 3 bases, the V and J ends lie 14 bases apart. The CDR3 contains 15 residues, cysteine and phenylalanine counted. The kept DNA is CDR3 alone, 45 bases in frame from the first base. The donors were healthy, HIV-negative adults who had no recently reported acute infections or vaccinations. All donors were Caucasian adults living in Nashville, Tennessee, USA. CD4+ T cells were enriched by magnetic negative selection, after which naive cells were positively selected on CD45RA and the negative fraction was taken as the memory subset. After blood collection by leukapheresis, PBMCs were isolated using Ficoll-Histopaque density gradient centrifugation and then cryopreserved in the vapor phase of liquid nitrogen. Analytical flow cytometry was used to check the purity and quantity of each magnetically sorted T cell population. Genomic DNA was isolated from every sorted fraction and measured by UV absorbance on a Nanodrop 2000c.

Results the study describes overall, beyond this receptor: Clonotypes shared by all four sorted-subset donors showed higher generation probabilities than non-shared clonotypes. Across a handful of donors, approximately 5% of naive CD4, around 3.5% of naive CD8, roughly 2.2% of memory CD4, and 0.4% to 0.45% of memory CD8 clonotypes were shared. Pairwise subsampling led to the expectation that sequencing depth would affect the degree of clonotype sharing among donors. Estimated clonotype richness was generally larger for naive than for memory subsets. Rarefaction of sorted-subset datasets indicated incomplete sequencing despite the large sequencing depth. Because the study included only a small number of donors, the genetic and exposure-history diversity represented was limited. Sampling was restricted to blood, and TCR repertoires in tissue are likely to differ from TCR repertoires in blood.

This sequence uses TRBV7-9 and TRBJ2-7; the D gene remains uncertain. What was sequenced was naive CD4+ T cells sorted from blood. The sample's cell subset or site, from its label and the paper: CD45RA+ positively selected. This TCR derives from a man aged 25 to 40 in good health. The DNA sequence is as follows: TGTGCCAGCAGCTTATCCTCCGGCACGGTCTACGAGCAGTACTTC. Its coded protein is CASSLSSGTVYEQYF.